The 26 T cell receptor beta chains below were found in one sample sequenced in a study of T cells in Graves' hyperthyroidism and ophthalmopathy. TCR beta CDR3 regions were amplified from RNA transcripts. The HTBI primer set drove a first-round RT-PCR of the TCR CDR3. TCRdb redid the calling of the multiplex PCR reads with MiXCR, one entry per CDR3 protein. Here the sample spans about half a million distinct CDR3 sequences, 20% to 25% being singletons. What was sequenced was blood. These receptors were collected from a woman in her 70s with Graves' ophthalmopathy.

This rearrangement joins TRBV29-1 to TRBJ1-1; no clear D. V was shortened by 4 bases and J by 4 bases, with 13 bases between the two germline ends. The CDR3 totals 13 residues. CDR1 SQVTM and CDR2 ANQGSEA come from the germline V gene. The CDR3 DNA follows: TGCAGCGTTGGTCACAATTCTGGCACTGAAGCTTTCTTT. Translating it yields CSVGHNSGTEAFF.

The chain uses TRBV27 and TRBJ2-7, with D unclear. This CDR3 has 13 amino acids. The germline V and J ends were trimmed by 10 bases and 0 bases, with 13 bases remaining between them. Germline loops: CDR1 MNHEY, CDR2 SMNVEV (reference sequence). Written as DNA, the CDR3 is TGTGCCACTTGGGCTGGTAGCTCCTACGAGCAGTACTTC. It translates to CATWAGSSYEQYF.

In this sample, this clonotype turned up a few times. V is TRBV30 and J is TRBJ2-5; D is perhaps TRBD2 (6 bases). The CDR3 consists of 17 residues. Trimming stripped 3 bases from V and 5 bases from J, with 25 bases between. Germline V gives CDR1 GTSNPN, CDR2 SVGIG (reference sequence). The CDR3: CAWSLGPGTDYRETQYF. The CDR3 bases are TGTGCCTGGAGCTTGGGGCCAGGGACTGATTATCGGGAGACCCAGTACTTC.

The chain couples TRBV7-2 to TRBJ1-2, with unresolved D. CDR1 is SGHTA and CDR2 is FQGNSA in the germline V gene. The V and J ends lost 5 bases and 3 bases respectively, with 16 bases between them. This CDR3 region has 15 residues. The DNA of the CDR3 is TGTGCCAGCAGCATAGACCCTAGCTCTCACTATGGCTACACCTTC. Its protein product is CASSIDPSSHYGYTF.

The sample holds a few counts of this clonotype. This chain connects TRBV7-9 to TRBJ1-4, with D hard to call. Germline CDR1 and CDR2: SEHNR and FQNEAQ (reference sequence). Between the trimmed V and J ends, which lost 2 bases and 6 bases, there was a span of 10 bases. This CDR3 spans 14 amino acids. The CDR3 DNA is TGTGCCAGCAGCTTACGGAGGGAAGATGAAAAACTGTTTTTT. This translates into CASSLRREDEKLFF.

At least ten counts were recorded for this clonotype. The J gene is TRBJ2-7, the V gene TRBV5-4; no reliable D call. The CDR3 is 12 residues long. Germline CDR1 SGHNT, CDR2 YYREEE (reference sequence). Trimming took off 2 bases at V and 3 bases at J, with 6 bases between the two ends. The CDR3 bases are TGTGCCAGCAGCTTAGTGGGCTACGAGCAGTACTTC. Translation gives CASSLVGYEQYF.

There are many counts of this clonotype. This sequence joins TRBV3-1 and TRBJ1-1, with D possibly TRBD1 on 5 matching bases. This CDR3 comprises 15 residues. Trimming took 2 bases from V and 4 from J, leaving 14 bases between them. Germline CDR1 reads LGHDT; CDR2 reads YNNKEL (reference sequence). This CDR3 is CASSQRQSRGTEAFF. In DNA, the CDR3 is TGTGCCAGCAGCCAAAGACAGAGCCGTGGCACTGAAGCTTTCTTT.

V gene TRBV7-2 combines with J gene TRBJ2-7, with 7 nucleotides matching TRBD2. Germline loops: CDR1 SGHTA, CDR2 FQGNSA. J lost 2 bases, V lost 3 bases, and 7 bases had no gene match. The length of the CDR3 is 15 residues. CDR3 region: CASSFGGGGTYEQYF. In nucleotides, the CDR3 is TGTGCCAGCAGCTTTGGGGGGGGAGGAACCTACGAGCAGTACTTC.

This clonotype was observed at least ten times. V and J are TRBV12-3 or TRBV12-4 and TRBJ2-2; TRBD2 agrees at 8 bases. J gave up 1 base and V 3 bases, and 4 bases lay outside the gene matches. The CDR3 loop spans 16 amino acids. CDR3 sequence (DNA): TGTGCCAGCAGTTTTCGGGGACTAGAGAACACCGGGGAGCTGTTTTTT. This encodes CASSFRGLENTGELFF.

This clonotype was recorded many times. The V call is TRBV12-3 or TRBV12-4, the J call TRBJ2-2, with 13 positions matching TRBD2. With 4 bases clipped from V and 4 bases from J, the junction kept 3 bases outside the gene matches. The CDR3 loop spans 16 amino acids. CDR3 nucleotides: TGTGCCAGCAGTTCCGGACTAGCGGGAGCCACCGGGGAGCTGTTTTTT. Translation: CASSSGLAGATGELFF.

This clonotype was found many times. As DNA, the CDR3 is TGTGCCAGCAGCTCAGGTTGGAGTCCTGAAGCTTTCTTT. This sequence encodes CASSSGWSPEAFF. The rearrangement links TRBV7-2 to TRBJ1-1; no reliable D call. V was clipped by 4 bases and J by 6 bases, with 12 bases between them. The CDR3 length is 13 residues. Looked up from germline, CDR1 is SGHTA and CDR2 is FQGNSA.

The table lists this clonotype with many counts. This CDR3 is CATSRDDAGTYEQYF. CDR3 coding DNA: TGTGCCACCAGCAGAGACGATGCAGGGACCTACGAGCAGTACTTC. The rearrangement joins TRBV15 to TRBJ2-7, with D maybe TRBD1 (5 bases). Germline CDR1 is LNHNV and CDR2 is YYDKDF (reference sequence). Deletions cut 0 bases from V and 2 bases from J, with 11 bases between. This CDR3 is 15 amino acids long.

This clonotype was recorded at least ten times. V is TRBV12-3 or TRBV12-4 and J is TRBJ2-1; weak D call: TRBD1 (5 bases). Deletions cut 0 bases from V and 5 bases from J, with 11 bases between. This CDR3 comprises 15 residues. The CDR3, as DNA: TGTGCCAGCAGTTTAGCGTTGGGGCCCCACAATGAGCAGTTCTTC. Its protein product is CASSLALGPHNEQFF.

This clonotype has a count of ten or more. This chain joins TRBV12-3 or TRBV12-4 and TRBJ2-1; the match to TRBD2 covers 12 bases. This CDR3 comprises 19 residues. With V trimmed by 6 bases and J by 2 bases, 14 bases remained unmatched. For the CDR3, the DNA is TGTGCCAGCAGCCCAGGACACTCTAGCGGGAGGGCCCCCTACAATGAGCAGTTCTTC. Its translation: CASSPGHSSGRAPYNEQFF.

The V gene is TRBV6-2 or TRBV6-3, the J gene TRBJ2-6; D possibly corresponds to TRBD2 (6 bases). The V end lost 3 bases, the J end lost 1 base, and 19 bases lay between the germline ends. Germline CDR1 and CDR2: MNHEY and SVGEGT. The CDR3 is 19 residues long. CDR3 bases: TGTGCCAGCAGTTATGTCGACCACGGGAGCCTATCTGGGGCCAACGTCCTGACTTTC. Translated, it gives CASSYVDHGSLSGANVLTF.

The chain recombines TRBV6-2 or TRBV6-3 with TRBJ2-3, with D possibly being TRBD2 (6 bases). Germline-derived CDR1 and CDR2 are MNHEY and SVGEGT. Between the trimmed V and J ends, which lost 0 bases and 8 bases, there was a span of 12 bases. The CDR3 covers 14 residues. The CDR3 region is CASSYSKGLGTQYF. CDR3 coding DNA: TGTGCCAGCAGTTACTCGAAGGGACTGGGTACGCAGTATTTT.

This clonotype has just a few counts. The CDR3, as DNA: TGTGCCAGCACTCGCGGTGCATACAATGAGCAGTTCTTC. It is translated as CASTRGAYNEQFF. V usage is TRBV7-9 and J usage is TRBJ2-1, with D hard to call. CDR3 length: 13 amino acids. The germline gives CDR1 SEHNR, CDR2 FQNEAQ (reference sequence). V lost 7 bases and J lost 4, with 11 bases in between.

This clonotype came up once. The chain carries TRBV5-1 and TRBJ1-6; D gene unclear. The CDR3 runs 13 residues. V dropped 3 bases and J dropped 7 bases, with 8 bases sitting between them. Germline CDR1 is SGHRS and CDR2 is YFSETQ. As DNA, the CDR3 is TGCGCCAGCAGCTCAAATTGGAATTCACCCCTCCACTTT. Translating it yields CASSSNWNSPLHF. The variable domain in full, completed from reference TRBV5-1 and TRBJ1-6, reads KAGVTQTPRYLIKTRGQQVTLSCSPISGHRSVSWYQQTPGQGLQFLFEYFSETQRNKGNFPGRFSGRQFSNSRSEMNVSTLELGDSALYLCASSSNWNSPLHFGNGTRLTVT.

This clonotype was counted at least ten times. CDR3: CASSLSGTHMNTEAFF. CDR3 nucleotide sequence: TGCGCCAGCAGCTTGTCGGGGACACACATGAACACTGAAGCTTTCTTT. The rearrangement uses TRBV5-1 and TRBJ1-1, with D possibly TRBD1 on 6 matching bases. Trimming left V 1 base short and J 0 bases short, with 13 bases between. The germline CDR1 and CDR2 sequences are SGHRS and YFSETQ. This CDR3 has 16 amino acids.

This clonotype came up a few times. V and J are TRBV20-1 and TRBJ1-4; TRBD1 matches 9 bases. The germline gives CDR1 DFQATT, CDR2 SNEGSKA (reference sequence). The length of the CDR3 is 15 residues. V was clipped by 0 bases and J by 8 bases; unmatched bases: 7. CDR3 in DNA: TGCAGTGCTAGAGACCCGGGACAGGGAAACGAAAAACTGTTTTTT. This encodes CSARDPGQGNEKLFF.

This clonotype has just a few counts. The rearrangement uses TRBV15 and TRBJ1-4; perhaps TRBD1 as D (5 bases). V was trimmed by 0 bases and J by 8 bases, leaving 19 bases between them. The CDR3 spans 17 residues. The germline V gene encodes CDR1 LNHNV and CDR2 YYDKDF (reference sequence). Written as DNA, the CDR3 is TGTGCCACCAGCAGAGATCTTGGTACAAGACCAGGGGAAAAACTGTTTTTT. Translated, it gives CATSRDLGTRPGEKLFF.

This clonotype was observed a handful of times. V and J are TRBV3-1 and TRBJ2-1; D is unresolved. The CDR3 spans 16 residues. The germline V and J ends were trimmed by 3 bases and 0 bases, with 12 bases remaining between them. Germline assignment: CDR1 LGHDT and CDR2 YNNKEL (reference sequence). CDR3 in DNA: TGTGCCAGCAGCCATAGGTTGCTAACCTCCTACAATGAGCAGTTCTTC. It specifies CASSHRLLTSYNEQFF.

The chain joins TRBV5-4 to TRBJ2-1; D may be TRBD1 (5 bases). Germline lookup yields CDR1 SGHNT and CDR2 YYREEE (reference sequence). CDR3 length: 15 residues. V shed 0 bases and J shed 3 bases, with 10 bases lying between them. For the CDR3, the DNA is TGTGCCAGCAGCTTGGACAGGAAGGACTACAATGAGCAGTTCTTC. Its protein product is CASSLDRKDYNEQFF.

This rearrangement joins TRBV20-1 to TRBJ2-5; no clear D. The germline V gene has CDR1 DFQATT and CDR2 SNEGSKA (reference sequence). Trimming left V 1 base short and J 0 bases short, with 12 bases between. The CDR3 consists of 15 residues. The DNA for the CDR3 is TGCAGTGCTAGAGGGCTAGGGAAGTACCAAGAGACCCAGTACTTC. Protein sequence: CSARGLGKYQETQYF.

At least ten counts were recorded for this clonotype. The chain employs TRBV11-2 and TRBJ2-7, with D possibly being TRBD1 or TRBD2 (6 bases each). This CDR3 comprises 13 residues. Germline V CDR1 and CDR2: SGHAT, FQNNGV. The V gene lost 6 bases and the J gene lost 2 bases, with 11 bases spanning the gap. CDR3: CASRSEGAYEQYF. The DNA for the CDR3 is TGTGCCAGCAGGTCGGAGGGGGCCTACGAGCAGTACTTC.

This clonotype has just one count. This chain connects TRBV27 to TRBJ2-5, with 9 positions matching TRBD1. This CDR3 spans 13 amino acids. CDR1 and CDR2 (germline): MNHEY, SMNVEV (reference sequence). Trimming removed 7 bases from V and 5 bases from J; junction bases left unmatched: 5. The CDR3 spells CASNPGQGETQYF. The CDR3 DNA is TGTGCCAGCAATCCAGGACAGGGGGAGACCCAGTACTTC.